The 13 T cell receptor beta chains given below trace back to one sample, sequenced in a study of OX40 agonist ivuxolimab in advanced cancers. Using immunoSEQ multiplex PCR, the repertoire was profiled, and TCRdb retains in-frame clones only, with some absent. This table has approximately 86,000 clones, roughly 86% appearing once. The starting material was CD4+ or CD8+ T cells sorted from blood, obtained in a trial of the OX40 agonist ivuxolimab. Receptors originate from an adult with an advanced solid tumor such as melanoma, head and neck, liver or kidney cancer.

As to this clone: The same CDR3 is also encoded by other DNA sequences in this sample. The chain joins TRBV27 to TRBJ1-1; D is undetermined. There are 13 residues in the CDR3. CDR1 and CDR2 from the germline V gene are MNHEY and SMNVEV (reference sequence). V was cut by 3 bases and J by 2 bases, with 7 bases left in between. The CDR3 coding sequence is TGTGCCAGCAGTTTCAATGGAAACACTGAAGCTTTCTTT. It yields the protein CASSFNGNTEAFF.

The rearrangement uses TRBV5-6 and TRBJ1-2; 9 bases map to TRBD1. Per the germline V gene, CDR1 is SGHDT and CDR2 is YYEEEE. The J segment lost 7 bases and the V segment lost 2 bases, leaving 6 bases of the junction unmatched. The CDR3 consists of 14 residues. DNA for the CDR3: TGTGCCAGCAGCTTAATACAGGGGGCTGGTGGCTACACCTTC. Protein sequence: CASSLIQGAGGYTF.

The chain has TRBV6-5 and TRBJ2-7, with a possible D match to TRBD2 (6 bases). This CDR3 comprises 14 residues. Trimming took 2 bases from V and 1 from J, leaving 9 bases between them. The germline CDR1 and CDR2 sequences are MNHEY and SVGAGI. The chain's CDR3 is CASSYGGDSYEQYF. CDR3 DNA sequence: TGTGCCAGCAGTTACGGAGGGGATTCCTACGAGCAGTACTTC.

The gene calls are TRBV6-4 and TRBJ2-2; D may be TRBD1 (5 bases). The CDR3 covers 14 residues. With 5 bases removed from V and 4 bases from J, the gap between germline ends came to 11 bases. Germline values: CDR1 MRHNA, CDR2 SNTAGT. CDR3 sequence: CASSLGHATGELFF. CDR3 sequence (DNA): TGTGCCAGCAGTCTAGGACACGCCACCGGGGAGCTGTTTTTT.

The chain recombines TRBV30 with TRBJ2-1; D is ambiguous. CDR3 length: 14 residues. V shed 4 bases and J shed 4 bases, with 14 bases lying between them. CDR1 and CDR2 (germline): GTSNPN, SVGIG (reference sequence). CDR3 DNA sequence: TGTGCCTGGAACGTGGGCGCGAAGTACAATGAGCAGTTCTTC. This codes for CAWNVGAKYNEQFF.

This clone has only one observation. The chain uses TRBV1 and TRBJ2-7; the table's TRBD1 call for D was not verified on the DNA. TRBV1 is annotated as a pseudogene. This CDR3 is 14 amino acids long. The CDR3 loop is CTSSQTGQTREQYF. The CDR3 nucleotides are TGCACCAGCAGCCAGACAGGGCAAACTCGCGAGCAGTACTTC.

V gene TRBV6-1 combines with J gene TRBJ2-1; a possible D gene is TRBD1 (6 bases). The CDR3 is 12 amino acids. Deletions cut 11 bases from V and 2 bases from J, with 10 bases between. The germline CDR1 and CDR2 sequences are MNHNS and SASEGT. The CDR3 is CAVTGPYNEQFF. As DNA, the CDR3 is TGTGCCGTCACAGGGCCCTACAATGAGCAGTTCTTC.

CDR3 nucleotides: TGCAGCGTGGGAGGGGGGGGCGCCTACGAGCAGTACTTC. It specifies CSVGGGGAYEQYF. The chain joins TRBV29-1 to TRBJ2-7; a weak D match, TRBD2 (7 bases). CDR3 length: 13 amino acids. Per the germline V gene, CDR1 is SQVTM and CDR2 is ANQGSEA. Trimming pared 6 bases from V and 2 bases from J, leaving 14 bases between.

The rearrangement links TRBV11-3 to TRBJ1-2, with 7 bases aligning to TRBD1. Germline lookup yields CDR1 SGHNT and CDR2 YENEEA. The V and J ends lost 1 base and 6 bases, in that order; junction bases with no gene match: 11. The CDR3 loop spans 16 amino acids. The CDR3 DNA reads TGTGCCAGCAGCTTAGGTGCTAACAGGGGTTTCCATGGCTACACCTTC. It specifies CASSLGANRGFHGYTF.

CDR3 DNA sequence: TGTGCCAGCAGCAGCGACAGGGCCACTGAAGCTTTCTTT. Translation: CASSSDRATEAFF. The chain carries TRBV6-1 and TRBJ1-1, with 7 bases that match TRBD1. CDR1 MNHNS and CDR2 SASEGT come from the germline V gene. V dropped 6 bases and J dropped 4; count of bases not matched to a gene: 5. CDR3 length: 13 residues.

This clone was seen a few times. V and J are TRBV5-6 and TRBJ1-6, with D maybe TRBD1 (5 bases). The CDR3 has 12 residues. Germline V gene lookup returns CDR1 SGHDT and CDR2 YYEEEE. V dropped 2 bases and J dropped 14 bases, with 11 bases sitting between them. The CDR3 spells CASSLGVDTLHF. Written as DNA, the CDR3 is TGTGCCAGCAGCTTAGGGGTAGATACCCTCCACTTT.

The chain is built from TRBV29-1 and TRBJ1-4; D call uncertain. From germline, CDR1 is SQVTM and CDR2 ANQGSEA. This CDR3 comprises 13 residues. V shed 3 bases and J shed 3 bases, with 8 bases lying between them. The CDR3 bases are TGCAGCGTTGAGTACGGATCTAATGAAAAACTGTTTTTT. It translates to CSVEYGSNEKLFF.

The chain recombines TRBV4-3 with TRBJ2-3, with D possibly TRBD2 on 6 matching bases. V lost 0 bases and J 0 bases, leaving 10 bases between the germline ends. CDR3 length: 16 residues. The V gene's germline CDR1 is LGHNA and CDR2 YSLEER. The DNA of the CDR3 is TGCGCCAGCAGCCAAGATGGGACTCTAAGCACAGATACGCAGTATTTT. This sequence encodes CASSQDGTLSTDTQYF.